The 21 T cell receptor beta chains reported below all come from one sample, sequenced in a study of T cells after posttransplantation cyclophosphamide. Cells defined as naive were viable CD3+CD4+ or CD3+CD8+ and CCR7+CD45RA+CD45RO-CD95-CD27+CD28+. This table comes from immunoSEQ multiplex PCR, and its TCRdb copy is limited to in-frame clones, with some not included. The repertoire holds about 31,000 clones, with about 89% as singletons. Sequencing was carried out using naive CD4+ T cells sorted from PBMCs. These receptors all stem from a woman between 55 and 75 years old in good health, CMV-negative, and a related stem cell transplant donor.

The rearrangement uses TRBV5-4 and TRBJ1-1; D ambiguous. V was cut by 1 base and J by 3 bases, with 4 bases left in between. The CDR3 sequence is 12 residues long. Germline CDR1 is SGHNT and CDR2 is YYREEE (reference sequence). This CDR3 reads CASSLLDTEAFF. The CDR3, as DNA: TGTGCCAGCAGCTTGCTAGACACTGAAGCTTTCTTT. Based on the CDR3 plus reference TRBV5-4 and TRBJ1-1, the full variable domain is ETGVTQSPTHLIKTRGQQVTLRCSSQSGHNTVSWYQQALGQGPQFIFQYYREEENGRGNFPPRFSGLQFPNYSSELNVNALELDDSALYLCASSLLDTEAFFGQGTRLTVV.

The chain carries TRBV7-2 and TRBJ2-7, with D uncertain. V lost 5 bases, J lost 0 bases, and 8 bases lay in between. CDR3 length equals 13 residues. Germline V CDR1 and CDR2: SGHTA, FQGNSA. The CDR3 DNA reads TGTGCCAGCAGCCAGCGTAGCTCCTACGAGCAGTACTTC. Translation: CASSQRSSYEQYF.

J is TRBJ2-3 and V is TRBV15, with 8 bases lining up with TRBD1. The CDR3 runs 16 residues. Trimming took 0 bases from V and 3 from J; bases not matched to a gene: 5. Per germline, CDR1 LNHNV and CDR2 YYDKDF (reference sequence). The DNA for the CDR3 is TGTGCCACCAGCAGAGATCAGGGGGCGGGTACAGATACGCAGTATTTT. Encoded protein: CATSRDQGAGTDTQYF.

This chain connects TRBV5-4 to TRBJ1-6; no reliable D call. The CDR3 consists of 16 residues. V was cut by 4 bases and J by 0 bases, with 11 bases left in between. Germline V gene sequence: CDR1 SGHNT, CDR2 YYREEE (reference sequence). CDR3 residues: CASSVGASSYNSPLHF. CDR3 nucleotides: TGTGCCAGCAGCGTGGGTGCCAGCTCCTATAATTCACCCCTCCACTTT.

The chain recombines TRBV7-3 with TRBJ2-5; no clear D. Trimming took 0 bases from V and 0 from J, leaving 8 bases between them. CDR1 is SGHTA and CDR2 is FQGTGA in the germline V gene. CDR3 length: 15 residues. CDR3 in DNA: TGTGCCAGCAGCTTAACTGGTCAGAACCAAGAGACCCAGTACTTC. Its translation: CASSLTGQNQETQYF.

This chain uses TRBV2 with TRBJ2-5; D is unclear. Trimming pared 1 base from V and 5 bases from J, leaving 8 bases between. Germline V gene data show CDR1 as SNHLY and CDR2 as FYNNEI. This CDR3 region has 13 residues. This CDR3 is CASSEEPRETQYF. CDR3 nucleotides: TGTGCCAGCAGTGAAGAACCCCGGGAGACCCAGTACTTC. The variable domain in full, completed from reference TRBV2 and TRBJ2-5, reads EPEVTQTPSHQVTQMGQEVILRCVPISNHLYFYWYRQILGQKVEFLVSFYNNEISEKSEIFDDQFSVERPDGSNFTLKIRSTKLEDSAMYFCASSEEPRETQYFGPGTRLLVL.

The chain couples TRBV19 to TRBJ1-2; 7 bases map to TRBD1. Trimming at V came to 5 bases and at J to 4 bases, leaving 10 bases not matched to a gene. The length of the CDR3 is 15 residues. Germline assignment: CDR1 LNHDA and CDR2 SQIVND (reference sequence). In DNA, the CDR3 is TGTGCCAGTAGTGTGGGACAGCCAACTCTCTATGGCTACACCTTC. This translates into CASSVGQPTLYGYTF.

About this clone itself: The junction shows a germline mismatch at one end, possibly a read error. The V and J genes are TRBV4-1 and TRBJ1-5; D is unresolved. The CDR3 spans 16 residues. Germline V CDR1 and CDR2: MGHRA, YSYEKL. The chain's CDR3 is CASSRLRGHGKQLQHF. DNA of the CDR3: TGCGCCAGCAGCCGACTCAGAGGGCACGGGAAACAGCTCCAGCATTTT.

The CDR3 DNA is TGTGCCAGCAGACCCTCACAGGGGAGTTATACCTTC. This encodes CASRPSQGSYTF. The V and J genes are TRBV28 and TRBJ1-2; 7 bases align to TRBD1. Per germline, CDR1 MDHEN and CDR2 SYDVKM. Trimming took 6 bases from V and 14 from J; bases not matched to a gene: 12. The CDR3 loop spans 12 amino acids.

This chain joins TRBV9 and TRBJ1-6, with no clear D. Germline V lookup: CDR1 SGDLS, CDR2 YYNGEE. The V end lost 0 bases, the J end lost 8 bases, and 3 bases lay between the germline ends. The CDR3 totals 12 residues. The CDR3 coding sequence is TGTGCCAGCAGCGTAGCCGATTCACCCCTCCACTTT. Protein product: CASSVADSPLHF.

This sequence joins TRBV7-2 and TRBJ1-2; D remains ambiguous. The CDR3 spans 13 residues. Germline V lookup: CDR1 SGHTA, CDR2 FQGNSA. Trimming cost V 1 base and J 4 bases, with 7 bases left between them. The CDR3 is CASSLDSPYGYTF. The CDR3, as DNA: TGTGCCAGCAGCTTAGACAGCCCCTATGGCTACACCTTC.

The gene calls are TRBV7-2 and TRBJ2-2; 7 nucleotides match TRBD2. V shed 1 base and J 8 bases; nucleotides not matched to a gene: 16. CDR1 is SGHTA, CDR2 FQGNSA, per germline. The CDR3 contains 18 residues. CDR3 protein: CASSLDHRRGDRIGELFF. The DNA for the CDR3 is TGTGCCAGCAGCTTAGACCATCGACGGGGGGATCGTATAGGGGAGCTGTTTTTT.

The gene calls are TRBV2 and TRBJ1-1; 8 bases align to TRBD1. V lost 5 bases to trimming and J lost 5 bases; unmatched junction nucleotides: 4. The CDR3 loop spans 13 amino acids. Germline V CDR1 and CDR2: SNHLY, FYNNEI. The CDR3 sequence is CASSPDRVTEAFF. CDR3 coding DNA: TGTGCCAGCAGTCCGGACAGGGTTACTGAAGCTTTCTTT.

The chain joins TRBV27 to TRBJ1-5; D not certain. Per germline, CDR1 MNHEY and CDR2 SMNVEV (reference sequence). V was trimmed by 5 bases and J by 2 bases, leaving 19 bases between them. This CDR3 has 17 amino acids. CDR3 DNA sequence: TGTGCCAGCAGTCCGCTTGAGGTGAGGATAGGCAATCAGCCCCAGCATTTT. Translating it yields CASSPLEVRIGNQPQHF.

This chain uses TRBV7-6 with TRBJ2-1; TRBD2 agrees at 9 bases. The CDR3 length is 14 residues. V lost 4 bases and J lost 7; bases outside the gene matches: 5. Germline values: CDR1 SGHVS, CDR2 FNYEAQ. The CDR3 DNA sequence: TGTGCCAGCAGCTCGTCTAGCGGGGTAAATGAGCAGTTCTTC. The encoded protein is CASSSSSGVNEQFF.

This chain connects TRBV6-4 to TRBJ1-2, with 9 nucleotides matching TRBD1. From germline, CDR1 is MRHNA and CDR2 SNTAGT. This CDR3 has 15 amino acids. V lost 3 bases, J lost 4 bases, and 6 bases stayed unmatched. This CDR3 reads CASSETGTGLYGYTF. The CDR3 DNA reads as TGTGCCAGCAGTGAGACCGGGACAGGGCTCTATGGCTACACCTTC.

V and J are TRBV5-1 and TRBJ2-5; the D is unclear. The CDR3 consists of 13 residues. V shed 4 bases and J shed 2 bases, with 9 bases lying between them. Germline-derived CDR1 and CDR2 are SGHRS and YFSETQ. CDR3 sequence reads: CASSPLTQETQYF. CDR3 DNA: TGCGCCAGCAGCCCACTTACTCAAGAGACCCAGTACTTC.

V is TRBV6-5 and J is TRBJ2-7; the match to TRBD1 covers 9 bases. V lost 5 bases and J lost 2; bases outside the gene matches: 4. Germline CDR1 and CDR2: MNHEY and SVGAGI. The CDR3 is 14 residues long. CDR3 region: CASSGNRGPYEQYF. The DNA of the CDR3 is TGTGCCAGCAGTGGAAACAGGGGGCCCTACGAGCAGTACTTC.

V is TRBV10-3 and J is TRBJ2-7; D is uncertain. The germline V gene has CDR1 ENHRY and CDR2 SYGVKD. The ends were cut back, 3 bases at V and 3 bases at J, with 6 bases in the middle. This CDR3 spans 12 amino acids. CDR3 sequence reads: CAISDPGYEQYF. As DNA, the CDR3 is TGTGCCATCAGTGATCCCGGCTACGAGCAGTACTTC.

This chain connects TRBV19 to TRBJ1-4; TRBD1 aligns across 11 bases. The CDR3 extends over 15 amino acids. After removal of 10 bases from V and 4 bases from J, the junction contained 8 bases not matched to a gene. In germline, CDR1 is LNHDA, CDR2 SQIVND (reference sequence). CDR3 DNA: TGTGCCACCCGGACAGGGGGCGTTAGTAATGAAAAACTGTTTTTT. Protein product: CATRTGGVSNEKLFF.

This clone appeared once. V gene TRBV6-6 combines with J gene TRBJ2-7, with 8 bases aligning to TRBD2. Germline V CDR1 and CDR2: MNHNY, SVGAGI (reference sequence). With V trimmed by 4 bases and J by 2 bases, 7 bases remained unmatched. This CDR3 has 15 amino acids. In DNA, the CDR3 is TGTGCCAGCAGTTGGGGGGCGGGAGGACCCTACGAGCAGTACTTC. This sequence encodes CASSWGAGGPYEQYF.